The rows below give T cell receptor beta chains drawn from one sample of a study of T cell changes during pregnancy in multiple sclerosis. Assay: immunoSEQ multiplex PCR; the TCRdb copy retains only in-frame clones and omits some. The sample consists of approximately 120,000 clones, 96% of them appearing once. The source was peripheral blood, collected after pregnancy. These receptor sequences come from a female donor with multiple sclerosis, enrolled in a pregnancy study. CDR3s include the opening cysteine and the closing phenylalanine or tryptophan. The D gene is left open where the match is weak. Clone size, where shown, is once, few, many, or a class for clones that have expanded.

>.|TRBV6-1|TRBJ2-7|TRBD1
CASSELWGQGDDEQYF
TGTGCCAGCAGTGAACTTTGGGGACAGGGGGACGACGAGCAGTACTTC
>.|TRBV30|TRBJ1-3|.
CAWNQGSSSGNTIYF
TGTGCCTGGAACCAGGGCAGTAGCTCTGGAAACACCATATATTTT
>.|TRBV5-1|TRBJ2-5|.
CASSSQGETQYF
TGCGCCAGCAGCTCCCAGGGGGAGACCCAGTACTTC
>.|TRBV19|TRBJ2-7|.
CASTPDMSSSYEQYF
TGTGCCAGTACCCCGGACATGTCGAGCTCCTACGAGCAGTACTTC
>.|TRBV7-9|TRBJ2-7|.
CASSLAGATYEQYF
TGTGCCAGCAGCTTAGCGGGAGCGACCTACGAGCAGTACTTC
>.|TRBV27|TRBJ2-2|TRBD1
CASSLSKALGTGGTGELFF
TGTGCCAGCAGTTTATCGAAAGCGTTAGGGACAGGGGGCACCGGGGAGCTGTTTTTT
>.|TRBV30|TRBJ1-5|.
CAWSPGVGNQPQHF
TGTGCCTGGAGTCCGGGGGTGGGCAATCAGCCCCAGCATTTT
>.|TRBV11-3|TRBJ2-7|.
CASSFDSYSYEQYF
TGTGCCAGCAGCTTTGACAGCTACTCCTACGAGCAGTACTTC
>.|TRBV6-5|TRBJ2-7|.
CASSSVRSPNYEQYF
TGTGCCAGCAGTTCCGTCAGGTCGCCTAACTACGAGCAGTACTTC
>.|TRBV2|TRBJ2-3|.
CASEKDSLVDTQYF
TGTGCCAGCGAGAAGGACTCCCTAGTGGATACGCAGTATTTT
>.|TRBV7-8|TRBJ2-7|.
CASSSRGTYEQYF
TGTGCCAGCAGCTCTAGAGGGACCTACGAGCAGTACTTC
>.|TRBV7-3|TRBJ2-6|TRBD1
CASSQGQGWSGANVLTF
TGTGCCAGCAGCCAGGGACAGGGGTGGTCTGGGGCCAACGTCCTGACTTTC
>.|TRBV11-3|TRBJ1-2|.
CASSQLLPAGDFYTF
TGTGCCAGCAGCCAACTCCTGCCCGCGGGGGATTTCTACACCTTC
>.|TRBV5-1|TRBJ2-3|TRBD1
CASTQGGQGGHTQYF
TGCGCCAGCACTCAAGGGGGACAGGGAGGCCATACGCAGTATTTT
>once|TRBV28|TRBJ1-2|TRBD1
CASSSWDRDDYGYTF
TGTGCCAGCAGTTCTTGGGACAGAGACGACTATGGCTACACCTTC
>.|TRBV19|TRBJ2-7|.
CASSIGTGNSYEQYF
TGTGCCAGTAGTATTGGTACAGGGAACTCCTACGAGCAGTACTTC
>.|TRBV10-3|TRBJ1-2|TRBD1
CAISHAKGPGGDGYTF
TGTGCCATCAGTCACGCTAAAGGACCAGGGGGCGACGGCTACACCTTC
>.|TRBV18|TRBJ2-3|TRBD2
CASSPLFGAGGPGDTQYF
TGTGCCAGCTCACCCCTCTTTGGAGCGGGAGGGCCGGGGGATACGCAGTATTTT
>.|TRBV7-8|TRBJ2-5|.
CASSSGGRQETQYF
TGTGCCAGCAGCTCAGGAGGCCGCCAAGAGACCCAGTACTTC
>.|TRBV29-1|TRBJ2-1|.
CSVPPAGTYNEQFF
TGCAGCGTGCCGCCGGCGGGAACTTACAATGAGCAGTTCTTC
>once|TRBV7-2|TRBJ2-3|TRBD2
CASVQGLHTDTQYF
TGTGCCAGCGTGCAGGGACTACACACAGATACGCAGTATTTT
>.|TRBV18|TRBJ1-1|TRBD1
CASSPKDRVAAFF
TGTGCCAGCTCACCTAAGGACAGGGTGGCGGCTTTCTTT